The clone carrying this T cell receptor (beta chain) was recorded only once. Its specificity is not known. These data belong to a study of PD-1 blockade in mismatch repair-deficient tumors. TCRdb's copy holds only in-frame clones and misses some; the assay was immunoSEQ multiplex PCR. Among approximately 80,000 clones, more than 80% were seen once, and the ten largest hold roughly 5.5%. This CDR3 has 17 residues. Germline-derived CDR1 and CDR2 are MGHRA and YSYEKL. The ends were cut back, 4 bases at V and 2 bases at J, with 19 bases in the middle. Notes on the study in general: Rapid post-treatment expansion, then contraction, generally preceding radiologic response, marked tumor-resident clones.

All patients were mismatch repair deficient, assessed by either PCR or immunohistochemistry. The receptor comes from an adult with mismatch repair-deficient cancer. The source was peripheral blood, collected 44 weeks after starting pembrolizumab. The chain couples TRBV4-1 to TRBJ2-3, with D perhaps TRBD1 or TRBD2 (5 bases each). The CDR3 coding sequence is TGCGCCAGCAGCCCTCTTGTTACGGGGCGCGACACAGATACGCAGTATTTT. It encodes CASSPLVTGRDTDTQYF.